These 4 T cell receptor beta chains originate from one sample sequenced in a study of chemoradiotherapy in HPV16-positive cancers. Measured with immunoSEQ multiplex PCR; TCRdb has only the in-frame clones, and not every one. The sample consists of approximately 35,000 clones, around 80% of them appearing once. The sequencing used blood, collected from a patient who underwent chemoradiotherapy. Receptors were obtained from a human donor with HPV-associated anogenital cancer.

The V call is TRBV9, the J call TRBJ2-5, with 9 positions matching TRBD2. The CDR3 consists of 16 residues. Germline V gives CDR1 SGDLS, CDR2 YYNGEE. Unmatched junction bases numbered 6, after V lost 2 bases and J lost 1 base. CDR3 DNA: TGTGCCAGCAGCGTCTTTAGCGGGGGACCCCAAGAGACCCAGTACTTC. Its translation is CASSVFSGGPQETQYF.

V usage is TRBV18 and J usage is TRBJ1-4; D possibly corresponds to TRBD1 (5 bases). The germline V gene has CDR1 KGHSH and CDR2 LQKENI. V was clipped by 3 bases and J by 3 bases, with 11 bases between them. The CDR3 consists of 15 residues. CDR3 DNA: TGTGCCAGCTCACCGATGACAGCTCCTAATGAAAAACTGTTTTTT. This sequence encodes CASSPMTAPNEKLFF.

V gene TRBV5-1 combines with J gene TRBJ2-3; the match to TRBD2 covers 8 bases. Trimming took 0 bases from V and 1 from J; bases not matched to a gene: 1. Per the germline V gene, CDR1 is SGHRS and CDR2 is YFSETQ. This CDR3 has 15 amino acids. The CDR3 here is CASSLGAGGTDTQYF. The DNA of the CDR3 is TGCGCCAGCAGCTTGGGAGCGGGGGGCACAGATACGCAGTATTTT.

This clone occurred once. The gene calls are TRBV11-3 and TRBJ2-1; D is possibly TRBD2 (6 bases). CDR1 is SGHNT and CDR2 is YENEEA in the germline V gene. This CDR3 comprises 15 residues. The germline V and J ends were trimmed by 5 bases and 0 bases, with 11 bases remaining between them. CDR3 protein: CASSPGDYSYNEQFF. The CDR3 DNA is TGTGCCAGCAGCCCGGGGGATTACTCCTACAATGAGCAGTTCTTC.